The clone carrying this TCR beta chain came up many times. Its matching antigen is unknown. The CDR3 extends over 18 amino acids. Germline V gene sequence: CDR1 MDHEN, CDR2 SYDVKM. V lost 1 base and J lost 0, with 16 bases in between. This record comes from a study of T-cell reconstitution after alpha-beta-depleted transplantation in children. Preparation of the TCRbeta library was carried out with unique molecular identifiers. TCRdb analysed the PCR reads with MiXCR anew, one entry per CDR3 protein. Here the sample spans hundreds of thousands of distinct CDR3 sequences, 10% to 15% being singletons. Overall study results and limits: Several hundred expanded graft clones reportedly were the source of alpha-beta T cells about two months after transplant.

The starting material was PBMCs, mostly from graft donor cells, obtained 360 days after TCRalphabeta/CD19-depleted stem cell transplant. The clonotype was recovered from a male patient younger than 18 who had a stem cell transplant for acute myeloid leukemia, so the T cells may come from the graft donor. The rearrangement links TRBV28 to TRBJ1-3; D is undetermined. The CDR3 sequence is CASSLLSEYLCSGNTIYF. CDR3 sequence (DNA): TGTGCCAGCAGTTTATTATCCGAATATCTGTGCTCTGGAAACACCATATATTTT.